This T cell receptor delta chain was retrieved from a study of γδ T cells in repeated Plasmodium falciparum infection. Regarding the study as a whole: One small rural Malian village, predominantly a single ethnic group, supplied the cohort.

With CATT, TCRdb re-called clones from the multiplex PCR reads. The data show approximately 53,000 delta-chain clones, 1.7% seen once. Flow sorting of PBMC yielded separate Vgamma9/Vdelta2+ and Vdelta2-negative gammadelta T cell populations for bulk repertoire analysis. CDR1 is TSWWSYY, CDR2 QGS, per germline. The CDR3 covers 16 residues. V lost 4 bases and J 0 bases, leaving 15 bases between the germline ends. This clone has ten or more counts. The antigen is unknown. In the same sample, other DNA sequences code for this CDR3. This clonotype originated in a pool of human donors (malaria-infected and uninfected, not separated). Specimen: gamma-delta T cells from blood. This rearrangement joins TRDV1 to TRDJ1, with no clear D. Here the CDR3 DNA reads TGTGCTCTTGGGGTCGCTCCAACACAGTACACCGATAAACTCATCTTT. This translates into CALGVAPTQYTDKLIF.